These 19 T cell receptor beta chains came from one sample sequenced in a study of T cell responses to AZD1222 COVID-19 vaccine (dated by TCRdb to the early 2020s). The time point tag for this specimen amounts to: baseline before first vaccination. Library method: the immunoSEQ multiplex PCR assay. TCRdb's version of the immuneACCESS table is confined to in-frame rearrangements and falls short of the full clone set. An unresolved V gene accounts for under half of the shortfall where checked; the remainder is of unknown origin. This sample is represented by fewer than 120,000 clones; 70% to 90% of them were singletons. Around 3% of the sample is held by the ten biggest clonotypes. The material sequenced was peripheral blood, taken on day 0 of AZD1222 vaccination. The origin of the receptors is an adult in good health.

The chain recombines TRBV12-3 or TRBV12-4 with TRBJ1-1; the match to TRBD1 covers 7 bases. V lost 5 bases to trimming and J lost 5 bases; unmatched junction nucleotides: 2. The CDR3 covers 12 residues. In nucleotides, the CDR3 is TGTGCCAGCAGTCAGGGGGAAACTGAAGCTTTCTTT. Protein product: CASSQGETEAFF.

The chain couples TRBV19 to TRBJ1-4; D is unclear. Trimming left V 4 bases short and J 3 bases short, with 12 bases between. Germline V lookup: CDR1 LNHDA, CDR2 SQIVND (reference sequence). The CDR3 totals 15 residues. CDR3 bases: TGTGCCAGTAGTAGGGCAGGACGGCCTAATGAAAAACTGTTTTTT. It specifies CASSRAGRPNEKLFF.

The genes are TRBV6-5 and TRBJ2-3; TRBD2 is a possible D gene (7 bases). The CDR3 totals 14 residues. V dropped 6 bases and J dropped 6 bases, with 16 bases sitting between them. CDR1 is MNHEY, CDR2 SVGAGI, per germline. CDR3 loop: CASSFQGRGDTQYF. The DNA for the CDR3 is TGTGCCAGCAGCTTCCAGGGGAGGGGGGATACGCAGTATTTT.

The chain links TRBV19 to TRBJ1-4, with D uncertain. The CDR3 runs to 17 residues. Trimming cost V 3 bases and J 3 bases, with 17 bases left between them. From germline, CDR1 is LNHDA and CDR2 SQIVND (reference sequence). In DNA form, the CDR3 reads TGTGCCAGTAGTATCCCCCAGTCAACTGCGGCTAATGAAAAACTGTTTTTT. Protein sequence: CASSIPQSTAANEKLFF.

In its sample, this clone was seen once. DNA for the CDR3: TGTGCCAGCAGTTTGCTAAGTGGAGCGAACACTGAAGCTTTCTTT. Amino acid sequence: CASSLLSGANTEAFF. V and J are TRBV28 and TRBJ1-1; D call uncertain. With 3 bases removed from V and 1 base from J, the gap between germline ends came to 12 bases. This CDR3 comprises 15 residues. From germline, CDR1 is MDHEN and CDR2 SYDVKM.

The chain employs TRBV11-2 and TRBJ2-1; 8 bases line up with TRBD2. Germline CDR1 and CDR2: SGHAT and FQNNGV. This CDR3 has 15 residues. Trimming removed 5 bases from V and 7 bases from J; junction bases left unmatched: 10. CDR3 sequence (DNA): TGTGCCAGCAGCCCTATCAGCGGGAGAGCAAATGAGCAGTTCTTC. Its translation is CASSPISGRANEQFF.

This chain joins TRBV21-1 and TRBJ2-1; TRBD2 is the table's D call, not checked against the DNA. TRBV21-1 is designated a pseudogene. The CDR3 is 15 residues long. The DNA for the CDR3 is TGTGCCAGCAGTTTTTCCCTAGCGGAGGACAATGAGCAGTTCTTC. This sequence encodes CASSFSLAEDNEQFF.

J is TRBJ1-2 and V is TRBV6-1, with no clear D. CDR1 MNHNS and CDR2 SASEGT come from the germline V gene. Trimming pared 3 bases from V and 2 bases from J, leaving 4 bases between. The CDR3 has 12 residues. The CDR3 reads CASSDRNYGYTF. CDR3 DNA sequence: TGTGCCAGCAGTGACAGGAACTATGGCTACACCTTC.

There are a few counts of this clone. The J gene is TRBJ2-1, the V gene TRBV5-1, with 8 bases that match TRBD1. Trimming at V came to 4 bases and at J to 5 bases, leaving 14 bases not matched to a gene. The CDR3 totals 17 residues. Germline CDR1 and CDR2: SGHRS and YFSETQ. CDR3: CASSPVAGTGTNNEQFF. The CDR3 DNA follows: TGCGCCAGCAGCCCTGTTGCCGGGACAGGCACTAACAATGAGCAGTTCTTC. Using reference TRBV5-1 and TRBJ2-1 for the parts outside the CDR3, the full variable domain is KAGVTQTPRYLIKTRGQQVTLSCSPISGHRSVSWYQQTPGQGLQFLFEYFSETQRNKGNFPGRFSGRQFSNSRSEMNVSTLELGDSALYLCASSPVAGTGTNNEQFFGPGTRLTVL.

The rearrangement links TRBV6-2 or TRBV6-3 to TRBJ2-5, with D maybe TRBD2 (5 bases). Per the germline V gene, CDR1 is MNHEY and CDR2 is SVGEGT. The length of the CDR3 is 15 residues. Trimming stripped 2 bases from V and 6 bases from J, with 16 bases between. The CDR3 loop is CASSYEGMEFQTQYF. CDR3 nucleotides: TGTGCCAGCAGTTACGAGGGTATGGAGTTTCAGACCCAGTACTTC.

The table lists this clone with a count of one. The chain is built from TRBV29-1 and TRBJ2-1; 10 nucleotides agree with TRBD1. Germline V gives CDR1 SQVTM, CDR2 ANQGSEA. Trimming cost V 0 bases and J 6 bases; bases outside gene matches: 8. This CDR3 region has 16 residues. CDR3 sequence: CSVEDEGQGQANEQFF. In DNA, the CDR3 is TGCAGCGTTGAAGATGAGGGACAGGGGCAGGCCAATGAGCAGTTCTTC.

This clone appeared once. V gene TRBV5-1 combines with J gene TRBJ1-1; TRBD1 might be the D (6 bases). V lost 2 bases to trimming and J lost 1 base, with 6 bases between them. The CDR3 contains 13 residues. Per the germline V gene, CDR1 is SGHRS and CDR2 is YFSETQ. The CDR3 loop is CASSFRGNTEAFF. For the CDR3, the DNA is TGCGCCAGCAGCTTCAGGGGGAACACTGAAGCTTTCTTT.

The rearrangement joins TRBV6-5 to TRBJ1-1; D remains unclear. There are 13 residues in the CDR3. Germline loops: CDR1 MNHEY, CDR2 SVGAGI. V gave up 5 bases and J gave up 4 bases, with 11 bases separating them. The CDR3 spells CASSRGLGTEAFF. The CDR3 nucleotides are TGTGCCAGCAGTCGTGGCCTCGGCACTGAAGCTTTCTTT.

The genes are TRBV2 and TRBJ1-5, with D perhaps TRBD1 (6 bases). This CDR3 has 14 residues. CDR1 SNHLY and CDR2 FYNNEI come from the germline V gene. V lost 5 bases and J lost 4, with 12 bases in between. CDR3 sequence reads: CASSWRGANQPQHF. For the CDR3, the DNA is TGTGCCAGCAGTTGGAGGGGGGCAAATCAGCCCCAGCATTTT. The whole variable domain, remainder taken from reference TRBV2 and TRBJ1-5, is EPEVTQTPSHQVTQMGQEVILRCVPISNHLYFYWYRQILGQKVEFLVSFYNNEISEKSEIFDDQFSVERPDGSNFTLKIRSTKLEDSAMYFCASSWRGANQPQHFGDGTRLSIL.

Here the CDR3 DNA reads TGTGCCAGCTCACTCCCGGGACTAGCGGGAGGGTCTTCCTACAATGAGCAGTTCTTC. Translating gives CASSLPGLAGGSSYNEQFF. This chain links TRBV18 with TRBJ2-1; 16 nucleotides match TRBD2. Germline CDR1 and CDR2: KGHSH and LQKENI. The CDR3 length is 19 residues. After removal of 4 bases from V and 1 base from J, the junction contained 7 bases not matched to a gene.

The chain links TRBV6-5 to TRBJ1-1; 9 bases agree with TRBD1. Unmatched junction bases numbered 7, after V lost 4 bases and J lost 7 bases. The CDR3 has 14 residues. Germline CDR1 and CDR2: MNHEY and SVGAGI. The CDR3 nucleotides read TGTGCCAGCAGTTCCGGGACAGGGCGCGGTGAAGCTTTCTTT. Encoded protein: CASSSGTGRGEAFF.

The CDR3 nucleotides read TGTGCCAGCAGCCAAGGGCTCAGCTATAGCAATCAGCCCCAGCATTTT. Residues: CASSQGLSYSNQPQHF. The rearrangement uses TRBV3-1 (or the pseudogene TRBV3-2) and TRBJ1-5; D is uncertain. Between the trimmed V and J ends, which lost 1 base and 0 bases, there was a span of 10 bases. The germline gives CDR1 LGHDT, CDR2 YNNKEL (reference sequence). This CDR3 is built from 16 residues.

The chain uses TRBV18 and TRBJ2-3; either TRBD1 or TRBD2 may supply D (6 bases each). CDR3 length equals 17 residues. Looked up from germline, CDR1 is KGHSH and CDR2 is LQKENI. The V end was cut by 3 bases, the J end by 1 base, with 17 bases between. The CDR3 region is CASSPLRAGQRTDTQYF. CDR3 in DNA: TGTGCCAGCTCACCGCTCAGGGCGGGACAACGCACAGATACGCAGTATTTT.

This clone was picked up one time. The chain couples TRBV7-3 to TRBJ2-1; possibly TRBD2 for D (5 bases). Germline V gene sequence: CDR1 SGHTA, CDR2 FQGTGA. The CDR3 has 13 residues. V lost 5 bases, J lost 8 bases, and 13 bases lay in between. This CDR3 reads CASSAALGYEQFF. In DNA form, the CDR3 reads TGTGCCAGCAGCGCCGCACTAGGCTATGAGCAGTTCTTC.